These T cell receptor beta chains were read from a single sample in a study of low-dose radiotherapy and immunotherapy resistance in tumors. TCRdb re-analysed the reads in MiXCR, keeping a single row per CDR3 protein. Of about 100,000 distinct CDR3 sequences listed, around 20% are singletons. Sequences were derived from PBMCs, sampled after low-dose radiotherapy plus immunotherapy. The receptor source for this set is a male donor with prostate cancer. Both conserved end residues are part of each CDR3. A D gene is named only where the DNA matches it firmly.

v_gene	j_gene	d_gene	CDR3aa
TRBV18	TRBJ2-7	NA	CASSPSGVEQYF
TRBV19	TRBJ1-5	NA	CASSIHLNQPQHF
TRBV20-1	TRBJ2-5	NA	CSAQLGETQYF
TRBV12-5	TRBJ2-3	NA	CASGYVSADTQYF
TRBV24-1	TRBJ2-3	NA	CATSENRATDTQYF
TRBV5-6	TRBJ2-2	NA	CATTQGVSGELFF
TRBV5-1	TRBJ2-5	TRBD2	CASSPTGTSGAETQYF
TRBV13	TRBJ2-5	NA	CASSAGTNTKQETQYF
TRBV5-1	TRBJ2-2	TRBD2	CASSKTSGETGELFF
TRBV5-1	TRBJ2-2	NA	CASSLAPGKTGELFF
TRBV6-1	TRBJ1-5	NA	CASRDPLRTKKPQHF
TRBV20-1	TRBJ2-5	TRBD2	CSASGLAGPETQYF
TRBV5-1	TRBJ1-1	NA	CASSLEVQDEAFF
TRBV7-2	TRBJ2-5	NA	CASSFTSDRSETQYF
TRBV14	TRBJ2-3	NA	CASSQNEGSDTQYF
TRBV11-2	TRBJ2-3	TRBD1	CASSNDPGTDLALSTDTQYF
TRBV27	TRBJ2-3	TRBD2	CASSAPGLAGGDTQYF
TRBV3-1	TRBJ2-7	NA	CASSQDIGSGSYEQYF
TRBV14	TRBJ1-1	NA	CASSLRGFGTEAFF
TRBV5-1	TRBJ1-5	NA	CASTSVHGPRPFSDQPQHF
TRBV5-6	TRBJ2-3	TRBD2	CASSFAGEGDTQYF
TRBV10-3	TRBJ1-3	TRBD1	CAIKRTGGSNTIYF
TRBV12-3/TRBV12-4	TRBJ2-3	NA	CASSRDRAGTDTQYF
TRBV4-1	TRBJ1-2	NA	CASSQDIRENYGYTF
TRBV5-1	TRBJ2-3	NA	CASSLQEASTDTQYF
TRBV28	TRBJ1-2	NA	CASSPGLGGGRYGYTF
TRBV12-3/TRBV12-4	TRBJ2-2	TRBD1	CASGAGTGLTGELFF
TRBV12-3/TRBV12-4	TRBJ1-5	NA	CASSIWSVPQHF
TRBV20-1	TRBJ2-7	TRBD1	CSASGGQAYEQYF
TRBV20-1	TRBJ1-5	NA	CSALGVRRMSLDQPQHF
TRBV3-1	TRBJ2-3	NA	CASSPDPRLGDAQYF
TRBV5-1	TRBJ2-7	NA	CASSRLINDEQYF
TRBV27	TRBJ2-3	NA	CACLTQSGDTQYF
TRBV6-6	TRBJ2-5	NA	CASKVGTQETQYF
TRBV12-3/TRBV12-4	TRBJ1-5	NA	CASSLLSVGDSNQPQHF
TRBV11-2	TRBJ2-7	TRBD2	CASSFSGAPYEQYF
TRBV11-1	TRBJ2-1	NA	CASSLLSSYNEQFF
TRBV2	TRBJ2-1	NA	CASSEWISSRGPPYNEQFF
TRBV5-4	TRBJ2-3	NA	CASSFAGSTDTQYF
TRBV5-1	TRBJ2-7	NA	CASSLEQGYEQYF
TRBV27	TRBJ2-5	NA	CASSSPQGGAGETQYF
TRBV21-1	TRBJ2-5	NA	CASSPQTREETQYF
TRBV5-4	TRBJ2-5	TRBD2	CASSLGTSGGARETQYF
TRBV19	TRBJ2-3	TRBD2	CASSIGGPGGSTDTQYF
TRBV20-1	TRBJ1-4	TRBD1	CSAKKTGGFGKLFF
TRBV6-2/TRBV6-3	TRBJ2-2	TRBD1	CASTPGQMNTGELFF
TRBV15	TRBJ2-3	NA	CATRGFTDTQYF
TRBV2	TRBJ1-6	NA	CASSDQDSRRSPLHF
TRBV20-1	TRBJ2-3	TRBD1	CSALQGVTDTQYF
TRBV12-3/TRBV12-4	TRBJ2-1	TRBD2	CASSPGLAGGNEQFF
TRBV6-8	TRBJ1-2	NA	CASRPHTAGYTF
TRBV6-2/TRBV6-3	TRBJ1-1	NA	CASALEGRGAEAFF
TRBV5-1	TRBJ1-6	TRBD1	CASSFGTGQSPLHF
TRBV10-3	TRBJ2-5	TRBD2	CAISVRAGLEQETQYF
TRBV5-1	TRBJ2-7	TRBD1	CASSMLQGARGATAFYEQYF